This T cell receptor (beta chain) was retrieved from a study of immune evolution from preneoplasia to lung adenocarcinoma. Patient tissue came from resections in Japan or China, 2014–2017. Each case's diagnosis was confirmed by two pathologists on H&E. This clone was seen just once. What it recognizes is unknown. Trimming removed 1 base from V and 4 bases from J, with 19 bases in between. The CDR3 has 17 residues. CDR1 is LNHNV and CDR2 is YYDKDF in the germline V gene (reference sequence). Profiling relied on immunoSEQ multiplex PCR, and the TCRdb table lists in-frame clones only, not all of them. The repertoire has about 6,600 clones, over 75% of them found once; the top ten carry approximately 7%. Study-level results: From normal lung to invasive adenocarcinoma, top clone frequencies appeared to decrease. Clonality was highest in normal lung, lower in later-stage lesions apparently.

Source material: FFPE lung adenocarcinoma in situ tissue. This chain uses TRBV15 with TRBJ1-1; no reliable D call. The TCR originated in a person aged 60-79 years with lung adenocarcinoma. The CDR3 spells CATSRAFVLREGTEAFF. CDR3 coding DNA: TGTGCCACCAGCAGAGCTTTCGTTCTTCGGGAGGGCACTGAAGCTTTCTTT.